These T cell receptor beta chains were read from a single sample in a study of T cell changes during pregnancy in multiple sclerosis. Generated by immunoSEQ multiplex PCR, the TCRdb table keeps only in-frame clones and is missing some. The top ten clones hold about 4.5% of a sample with around 28,000 clones, 90% of them seen once. Material: CD8+ T cells from peripheral blood mononuclear cells, obtained in the second trimester of pregnancy. Every receptor here comes from a female donor with multiple sclerosis, enrolled in a pregnancy study. Both conserved end residues are part of each CDR3. A D gene is named only where the DNA matches it firmly. Part of the rows lack a size; the others show once, few, many or a class for expanded clones.

v_call	clone_size	d_call	j_call	cdr3_nt	cdr3_aa
TRBV13	-	TRBD2	TRBJ2-7	TGTGCCAGCAGTTCCCGCGGGAGCTCCTACGAGCAGTACTTC	CASSSRGSSYEQYF
TRBV13	once	-	TRBJ1-1	TGTGCCAGCACCATTACGGGTGGGGGGGTTGAAGCTTTCTTT	CASTITGGGVEAFF
TRBV2	few	-	TRBJ2-5	TGTGCCAGCAACTCCAACCAGGGGATGGAGGAGACCCAGTACTTC	CASNSNQGMEETQYF
TRBV6-5	-	TRBD2	TRBJ2-1	TGTGCCAGCAGTTTGGGCGGGAGGGCCTACAATGAGCAGTTCTTC	CASSLGGRAYNEQFF
TRBV7-9	-	-	TRBJ1-5	TGTGCCAGCAGCTTAGGGACAACCCGCAATCAGCCCCAGCATTTT	CASSLGTTRNQPQHF
TRBV2	-	-	TRBJ2-7	TGTGCCAGCACCGCGCGGAGCAGGGTAGAATACGAGCAGTACTTC	CASTARSRVEYEQYF
TRBV6-5	-	-	TRBJ2-7	TGTGCCAGCAGTTACTCGACGGCGGGCTACGAGCAGTACTTC	CASSYSTAGYEQYF
TRBV6-5	-	-	TRBJ1-1	TGTGCCAGCAGTTACTCCCCCCAGGGATCGGGCACTGAAGCTTTCTTT	CASSYSPQGSGTEAFF
TRBV5-6	-	-	TRBJ2-2	TGTGCCAGCAGCTTTGGAGGAGGGACCGGGGAGCTGTTTTTT	CASSFGGGTGELFF
TRBV10-1	-	TRBD2	TRBJ2-1	TGCGCCAGCAGTGACAGAGGGAGGGTCGGGGAGCAGTTCTTC	CASSDRGRVGEQFF
TRBV7-2	-	TRBD2	TRBJ2-7	TGTGCCAGCAGCACGCTAGCGGGAGGGCCGGGTGAGCAGTACTTC	CASSTLAGGPGEQYF
TRBV30	-	TRBD2	TRBJ2-7	TGTGCCTGGAACGATGGGACTAGTGTCTACGAGCAGTACTTC	CAWNDGTSVYEQYF
TRBV27	-	-	TRBJ1-1	TGTGCCAGCAGTTTGGCCTTATCGGGCACTGAAGCTTTCTTT	CASSLALSGTEAFF
TRBV7-7	-	-	TRBJ2-1	TGTGCTAGCAGCTTAGGACGGAGTTACAATGAGCAGTTCTTC	CASSLGRSYNEQFF
TRBV7-9	-	TRBD2	TRBJ2-1	TGTGCCAGCAGCCTCTCAGCGGGAGCCCTTATAGATGAGCAGTTCTTC	CASSLSAGALIDEQFF
TRBV27	-	-	TRBJ2-1	TGTGCCAGCAGTTTACCTAGTTACAATGAGCAGTTCTTC	CASSLPSYNEQFF
TRBV6-1	-	-	TRBJ1-3	TGTGCCAGCAGTGAGCTATTTACAGGGATCTCTGGAAACACCATATATTTT	CASSELFTGISGNTIYF
TRBV5-6	-	-	TRBJ1-1	TGTGCCAGCAGATCGACAGGTGTCGGTGAAGCTTTCTTT	CASRSTGVGEAFF
TRBV5-1	once	-	TRBJ2-3	TGCGCCAGCAGCTCAGAAGATGACACAGATACGCAGTATTTT	CASSSEDDTDTQYF
TRBV5-6	-	TRBD1	TRBJ1-2	TGTGCCAGCAGCTTAGGAGAGGCAGGGGGCTTGTATGGCTACACCTTC	CASSLGEAGGLYGYTF
TRBV27	-	TRBD2	TRBJ2-7	TGTGCCAGCAGTTTACCCGGACTAGCGGGATATGAGCAGTACTTC	CASSLPGLAGYEQYF
TRBV6-5	once	-	TRBJ2-1	TGTGCCAGCAGTTACTCGGACACCTACAATGAGCAGTTCTTC	CASSYSDTYNEQFF
TRBV30	-	-	TRBJ2-7	TGTGCCTGGAGTTTAGACCTAATCCGGGACTCTTACTACTACGAGCAGTACTTC	CAWSLDLIRDSYYYEQYF
TRBV29-1	many	TRBD1	TRBJ2-7	TGCAGCGTTGGACAGGGAGAGGGCTACGAGCAGTACTTC	CSVGQGEGYEQYF
TRBV4-3	-	TRBD2	TRBJ2-1	TGCGCCAGCAGCCAAGACGGGGCGGGAGGGCCGGGTGAGCAGTTCTTC	CASSQDGAGGPGEQFF
TRBV9	-	-	TRBJ2-1	TGTGCCAGCAGCGTAGGATTCGTACAGACCGATGAGCAGTTCTTC	CASSVGFVQTDEQFF
TRBV10-2	-	TRBD1	TRBJ1-2	TGCGCCAGCTCCGGACAGGCGAACACCCGTTATGGCTACACCTTC	CASSGQANTRYGYTF